This T cell receptor beta chain was identified during a study of T cell responses to AZD1222 COVID-19 vaccine. Study-level results: Only after the peak T cell response were repertoires sampled.

This CDR3 spans 13 amino acids. The ends lost 6 bases at V and 7 bases at J; junction bases unmatched: 7. Looked up from germline, CDR1 is LNHDA and CDR2 is SQIVND (reference sequence). Measured with immunoSEQ multiplex PCR; TCRdb has only the in-frame clones, and not every one. The repertoire holds under 110,000 clones, with more than 75% as singletons. Remarks on this clone: Its antigen is unidentified.

The TCR comes from an adult in good health. The sample consisted of peripheral blood, taken on day 0 of AZD1222 vaccination. The rearrangement joins TRBV19 to TRBJ1-2; 8 bases align to TRBD1. DNA of the CDR3: TGTGCCAGTAGCGACAGGGGAGTAGGTGGCTACACCTTC. This encodes CASSDRGVGGYTF. Together with reference TRBV19 and TRBJ1-2, the CDR3 gives the full variable domain: DGGITQSPKYLFRKEGQNVTLSCEQNLNHDAMYWYRQDPGQGLRLIYYSQIVNDFQKGDIAEGYSVSREKKESFPLTVTSAQKNPTAFYLCASSDRGVGGYTFGSGTRLTVV.